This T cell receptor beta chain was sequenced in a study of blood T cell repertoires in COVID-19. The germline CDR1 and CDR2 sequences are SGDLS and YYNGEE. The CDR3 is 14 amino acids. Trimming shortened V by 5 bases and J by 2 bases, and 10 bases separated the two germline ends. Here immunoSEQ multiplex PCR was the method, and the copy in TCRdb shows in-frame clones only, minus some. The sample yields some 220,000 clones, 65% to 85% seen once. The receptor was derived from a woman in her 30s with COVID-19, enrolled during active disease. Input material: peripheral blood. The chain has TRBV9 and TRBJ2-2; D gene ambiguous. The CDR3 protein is CASRGRSNTGELFF. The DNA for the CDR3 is TGTGCCAGCAGGGGCCGGTCAAACACCGGGGAGCTGTTTTTT.